This T cell receptor (gamma chain) is from a study of gamma delta lymphoproliferative disorders and STAT genes (dated by TCRdb to 2017 to 2018). Regarding the study in general: The LymphoTrack Dx TCRG Assay was used to build gamma-chain libraries from a minimum of 50 ng of genomic DNA. Delta-chain libraries followed the EuroClonality-NGS working group standard operating procedure, because no corresponding Invivoscribe delta assay was available. Within a larger immunophenotypic and STAT-mutation study, TCR gamma and delta CDR3 repertoires were profiled by deep sequencing in Tgammadelta lymphoproliferative disease patients and healthy controls. To confirm the results, all delta-chain samples and a couple of gamma-chain samples were sequenced a second time. The investigation overall reported the following: T cells in controls likely covered a range of maturation stages, whereas leukemic cells were skewed toward terminal effectors, which could potentially limit comparisons between patients and controls. When whole repertoires were clustered, gamma repertoires from patients formed a group apart from those of healthy controls, but delta repertoires showed no separation between the groups. Almost every major gamma and delta clonotype in patients was public, meaning shared with at least one healthy donor, and only a couple of gamma clonotypes were private to disease. It was noted by the authors that NGS specificity may be reduced at low frequencies, so confirmation of the public or private nature of leukemic clones is needed.

For both patients and controls, peripheral blood mononuclear cells were isolated, and the genomic DNA from these cells was used for TCR sequencing. As controls, 23 healthy adult blood donors (median age roughly 60 years; around 12 males and 11 females) were included and were matched to patients for age and sex. Reading from cysteine to phenylalanine, the CDR3 counts 15 amino acids. CDR3 DNA is the only sequence kept; it has 45 bases, read in frame from the first base. CDR1 and CDR2 (GITISATS, ISYDGTV) derive from the germline V gene (reference sequence). Clipping removes 0 bases from V and 3 bases from J, with 8 as the unmatched junction base count. In both library methods, multiplex PCR was carried out with primers targeting conserved V and J regions of the TCR genes. After purification and pooling, the amplicons were sequenced on an Illumina MiSeq platform. In the original analysis: V(D)J alignment, clonotype assembly and translation were performed with MiXCR, whereas functionality assessment and CDR3 repertoire analyses were performed with VDJtools. CDR3 was defined according to IMGT, and analyses were limited to productive sequences using functional genes, with ORF genes and pseudogenes excluded. A custom Python script searched for identical amino acid CDR3s of major clonotypes (frequency >=5%) across all patients and controls. To compare clonotype frequencies between patients and controls, a one-sided non-parametric Wilcoxon test was applied. Clones were re-identified by TCRdb from the public reads with CATT, and rows with the same DNA were merged. The V and J calls reflect TCRdb's pipeline rather than the authors' work. In this sample the table shows roughly 3,000 gamma-chain clones, around 7.5% of which occur a single time. The ten biggest clones cover about 16% of the sample.

At least ten counts were recorded for this clone. Its antigen is still unknown. Within one base of it there is no much larger clone, and no base qualities were kept. Material for sequencing was blood. Here the chain combines TRGV9 and TRGJ1 or TRGJ2. The J gene was not available in TCRdb and was assigned here by matching the DNA to germline segments. This TCR derives from a human donor in good health. The sequenced DNA is TGTGCCTTGTGGGAGGTGCTCCTAAGTTATTATAAGAAACTCTTT. Translated, this gives CALWEVLLSYYKKLF.